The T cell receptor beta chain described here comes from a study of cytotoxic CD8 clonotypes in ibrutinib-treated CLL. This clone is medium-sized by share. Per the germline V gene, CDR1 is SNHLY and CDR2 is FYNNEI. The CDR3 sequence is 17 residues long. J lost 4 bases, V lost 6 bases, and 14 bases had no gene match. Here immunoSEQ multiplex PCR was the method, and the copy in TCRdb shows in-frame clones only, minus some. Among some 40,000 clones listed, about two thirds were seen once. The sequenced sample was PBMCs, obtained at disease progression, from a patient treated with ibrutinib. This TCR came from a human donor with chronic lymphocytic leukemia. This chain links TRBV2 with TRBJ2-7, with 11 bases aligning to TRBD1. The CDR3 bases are TGTGCCAGCAGCCGGGGGACAGGGGGATTAGGTTCGTACGAGCAGTACTTC. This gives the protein CASSRGTGGLGSYEQYF.